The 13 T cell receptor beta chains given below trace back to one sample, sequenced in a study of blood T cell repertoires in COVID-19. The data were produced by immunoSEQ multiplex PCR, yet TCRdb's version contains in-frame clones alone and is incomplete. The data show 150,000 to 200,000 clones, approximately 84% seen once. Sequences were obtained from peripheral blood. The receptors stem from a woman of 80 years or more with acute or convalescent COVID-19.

The CDR3 loop reads CASSQDQGSGANVLTF. The CDR3 nucleotides are TGCGCCAGCAGCCAAGATCAGGGCTCTGGGGCCAACGTCCTGACTTTC. The rearrangement uses TRBV4-1 and TRBJ2-6; tentatively, D is TRBD1 (5 bases). Germline CDR1 reads MGHRA; CDR2 reads YSYEKL. The length of the CDR3 is 16 residues. Trimming removed 0 bases from V and 0 bases from J, with 6 bases in between.

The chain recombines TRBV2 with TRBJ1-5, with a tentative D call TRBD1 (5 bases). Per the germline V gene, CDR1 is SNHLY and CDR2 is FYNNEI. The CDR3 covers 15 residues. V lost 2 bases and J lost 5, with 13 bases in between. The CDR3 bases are TGTGCCAGCAGTGAAAGGTCAGGGCGAGATCAGCCCCAGCATTTT. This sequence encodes CASSERSGRDQPQHF.

The CDR3, as DNA: TGTGCCAGCAGCCCAGGGGGGTACGACACTGAAGCTTTCTTT. It is translated as CASSPGGYDTEAFF. This chain uses TRBV7-9 with TRBJ1-1, with TRBD1 matching 7 bases. CDR1 and CDR2 (germline): SEHNR, FQNEAQ (reference sequence). The CDR3 spans 14 residues. V was pared by 5 bases and J by 3 bases, with 6 bases of the junction left unmatched. Full variable domain (missing parts from reference TRBV7-9 and TRBJ1-1): DTGVSQNPRHKITKRGQNVTFRCDPISEHNRLYWYRQTLGQGPEFLTYFQNEAQLEKSRLLSDRFSAERPKGSFSTLEIQRTEQGDSAMYLCASSPGGYDTEAFFGQGTRLTVV.

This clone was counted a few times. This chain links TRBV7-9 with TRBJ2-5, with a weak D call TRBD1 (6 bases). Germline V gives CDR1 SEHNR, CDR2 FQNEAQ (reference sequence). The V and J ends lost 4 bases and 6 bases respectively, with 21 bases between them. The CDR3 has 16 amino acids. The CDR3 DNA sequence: TGTGCCAGCAGCTCAACCGCACAGGGTTCAGTGCAGACCCAGTACTTC. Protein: CASSSTAQGSVQTQYF.

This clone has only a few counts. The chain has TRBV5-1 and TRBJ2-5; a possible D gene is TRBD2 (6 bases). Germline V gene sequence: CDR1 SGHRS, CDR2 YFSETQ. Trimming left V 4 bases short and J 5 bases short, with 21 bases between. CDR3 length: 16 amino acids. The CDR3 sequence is CASSAGTSPERETQYF. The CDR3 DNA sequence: TGCGCCAGCAGCGCTGGGACTTCACCTGAGAGGGAGACCCAGTACTTC.

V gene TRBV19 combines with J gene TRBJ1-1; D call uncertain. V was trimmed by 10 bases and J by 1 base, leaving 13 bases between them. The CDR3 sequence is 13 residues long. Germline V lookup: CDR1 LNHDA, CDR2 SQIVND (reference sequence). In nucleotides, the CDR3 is TGTGCCATACACGGGAGGAGGAACACTGAAGCTTTCTTT. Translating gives CAIHGRRNTEAFF.

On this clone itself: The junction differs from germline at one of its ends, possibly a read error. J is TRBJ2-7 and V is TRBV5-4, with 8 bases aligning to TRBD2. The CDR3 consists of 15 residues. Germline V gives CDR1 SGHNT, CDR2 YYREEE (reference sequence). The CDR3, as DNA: TGTGCCAGCAGGTTGGGGGCCGGGGGGGTTTACGAGCAGTACTTC. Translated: CASRLGAGGVYEQYF. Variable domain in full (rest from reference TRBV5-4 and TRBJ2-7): ETGVTQSPTHLIKTRGQQVTLRCSSQSGHNTVSWYQQALGQGPQFIFQYYREEENGRGNFPPRFSGLQFPNYSSELNVNALELDDSALYLCASRLGAGGVYEQYFGPGTRLTVT.

The CDR3 DNA follows: TGTGCCAGCAGCCCAGTCGACAGGGGGCTGGGGTCACCCCTCCACTTT. Its protein product is CASSPVDRGLGSPLHF. This sequence joins TRBV7-8 and TRBJ1-6; TRBD1 matches at 10 bases. Trimming removed 5 bases from V and 10 bases from J; junction bases left unmatched: 11. Germline CDR1 SGHVS, CDR2 FQNEAQ. The CDR3 consists of 16 residues.

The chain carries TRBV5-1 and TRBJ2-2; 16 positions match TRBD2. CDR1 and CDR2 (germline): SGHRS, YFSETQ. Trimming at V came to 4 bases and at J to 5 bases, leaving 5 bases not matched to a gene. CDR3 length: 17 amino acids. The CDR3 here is CASSPGLAGGPTGELFF. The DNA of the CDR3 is TGCGCCAGCAGCCCGGGACTAGCGGGAGGGCCAACCGGGGAGCTGTTTTTT.

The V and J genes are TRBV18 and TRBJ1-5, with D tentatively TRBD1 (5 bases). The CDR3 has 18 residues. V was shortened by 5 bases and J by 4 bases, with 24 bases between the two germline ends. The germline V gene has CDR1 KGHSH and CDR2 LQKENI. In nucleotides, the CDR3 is TGTGCCAGCTCAGACCAGGCCCTGGGGCAGGCGCTTAATCAGCCCCAGCATTTT. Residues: CASSDQALGQALNQPQHF.

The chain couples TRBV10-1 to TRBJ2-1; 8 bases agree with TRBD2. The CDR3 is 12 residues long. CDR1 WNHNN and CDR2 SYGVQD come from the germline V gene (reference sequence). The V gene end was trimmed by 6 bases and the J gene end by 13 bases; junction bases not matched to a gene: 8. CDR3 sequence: CASSTTSGRQFF. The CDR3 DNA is TGCGCCAGCAGCACCACTAGCGGCCGCCAGTTCTTC.

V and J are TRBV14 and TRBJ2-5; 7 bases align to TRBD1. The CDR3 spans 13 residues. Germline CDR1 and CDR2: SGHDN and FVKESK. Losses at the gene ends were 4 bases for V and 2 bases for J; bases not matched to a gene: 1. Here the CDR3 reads CASSRRGQETQYF. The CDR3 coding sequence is TGTGCCAGCAGCCGCAGGGGGCAAGAGACCCAGTACTTC. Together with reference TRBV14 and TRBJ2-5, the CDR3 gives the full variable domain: EAGVTQFPSHSVIEKGQTVTLRCDPISGHDNLYWYRRVMGKEIKFLLHFVKESKQDESGMPNNRFLAERTGGTYSTLKVQPAELEDSGVYFCASSRRGQETQYFGPGTRLLVL.

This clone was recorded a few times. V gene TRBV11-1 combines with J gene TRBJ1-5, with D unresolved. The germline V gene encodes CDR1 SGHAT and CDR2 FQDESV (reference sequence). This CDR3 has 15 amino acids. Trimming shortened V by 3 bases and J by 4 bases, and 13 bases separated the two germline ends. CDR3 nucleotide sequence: TGTGCCAGCAGCTTTATCCGGGTCCTAAATCAGCCCCAGCATTTT. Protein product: CASSFIRVLNQPQHF.